One and the same sample provided the 7 T cell receptor beta chains below, sequenced in a study of blood T cells in healthy people across ages. With a J-beta primer mix and a sample-barcoded 5' primer, a second PCR ran 7 to 11 cycles. TCRdb re-analysed the 5' RACE reads in MiXCR, keeping a single row per CDR3 protein. The data show about 680,000 distinct CDR3 sequences, more than 40% seen once. The sample comprised blood. The source of these receptors is a woman in her sixties or seventies in good health.

The chain couples TRBV18 to TRBJ1-2; possibly TRBD1 for D (5 bases). Germline CDR1 is KGHSH and CDR2 is LQKENI. CDR3 length equals 14 residues. V lost 2 bases to trimming and J lost 6 bases, with 13 bases between them. CDR3: CASSPGPGYNGYTF. The CDR3 region has the DNA TGTGCCAGCTCACCAGGGCCAGGGTATAATGGCTACACCTTC.

The J gene is TRBJ2-7, the V gene TRBV7-9; 9 bases line up with TRBD1. The CDR3 extends over 15 amino acids. The V gene end was trimmed by 1 base and the J gene end by 4 bases; junction bases not matched to a gene: 5. CDR1 is SEHNR and CDR2 is FQNEAQ in the germline V gene (reference sequence). The CDR3 is CASSLGTGALYEQYF. The CDR3 DNA is TGTGCCAGCAGCTTAGGGACAGGGGCCTTATACGAGCAGTACTTC. The entire variable domain, with the rest obtained from reference TRBV7-9 and TRBJ2-7, is as follows: DTGVSQNPRHKITKRGQNVTFRCDPISEHNRLYWYRQTLGQGPEFLTYFQNEAQLEKSRLLSDRFSAERPKGSFSTLEIQRTEQGDSAMYLCASSLGTGALYEQYFGPGTRLTVT.

This clonotype was detected many times. A much larger clone lies one base from this, so it may be a read error. The chain couples TRBV30 to TRBJ1-2; D perhaps matches TRBD1 (6 bases). Germline V gene sequence: CDR1 GTSNPN, CDR2 SVGIG (reference sequence). This CDR3 has 12 residues. With 8 bases removed from V and 3 bases from J, the gap between germline ends came to 13 bases. The CDR3 here is CAGTQGHYGYTF. DNA for the CDR3: TGTGCCGGGACACAGGGCCACTATGGCTACACCTTC. Full variable domain (rest looked up from reference TRBV30 and TRBJ1-2): SQTIHQWPATLVQPVGSPLSLECTVEGTSNPNLYWYRQAAGRGLQLLFYSVGIGQISSEVPQNLSASRPQDRQFILSSKKLLLSDSGFYLCAGTQGHYGYTFGSGTRLTVV.

This clonotype was picked up one time. The chain joins TRBV6-1 to TRBJ2-5; 7 bases are shared with TRBD1. CDR3 length: 15 residues. Per germline, CDR1 MNHNS and CDR2 SASEGT. Trimming cost V 4 bases and J 1 base; bases outside gene matches: 6. The CDR3 coding sequence is TGTGCCAGCAGTGCCATCAGGGGGATCCAAGAGACCCAGTACTTC. This gives the protein CASSAIRGIQETQYF.

There are a few counts of this clonotype. Germline and junction disagree at one end, which may indicate a read error. The V and J genes are TRBV20-1 and TRBJ1-2; tentative D call: TRBD1 (5 bases). This CDR3 has 13 amino acids. Germline V gene lookup returns CDR1 DFQATT and CDR2 SNEGSKA (reference sequence). The DNA of the CDR3 is TGCAGTGCTAGAGACGACAGTAACTATGGTTACACCTTC. Translation gives CSARDDSNYGYTF.

This clonotype appeared a few times. The V call is TRBV5-1, the J call TRBJ1-4, with D unclear. The germline V gene has CDR1 SGHRS and CDR2 YFSETQ. V was shortened by 4 bases and J by 0 bases, with 4 bases between the two germline ends. The CDR3 has 13 amino acids. CDR3 sequence (DNA): TGCGCCAGCAGCCACGCAACTAATGAAAAACTGTTTTTT. Encoded protein: CASSHATNEKLFF.

V is TRBV4-2 and J is TRBJ2-1; 9 bases agree with TRBD2. This CDR3 is 17 amino acids long. Trimming removed 8 bases from V and 8 bases from J; junction bases left unmatched: 19. Germline V CDR1 and CDR2: LGHNA, YNFKEQ. The CDR3 sequence: CASSQTGDSGSGYEQFF. As DNA, the CDR3 is TGTGCCAGCTCACAAACAGGGGATAGCGGGAGTGGGTATGAGCAGTTCTTC.